The following is a TCR beta chain sequence with its context. The data were obtained in a study of blood T cell repertoires in COVID-19. Across the whole study: The United States, Italy and Spain provided the acute and convalescent COVID-19 samples. In each case, the material was cDNA or gDNA derived from T cells, B-cell-depleted T cells, or PBMCs.

Original processing notes: Reference gene primer amplification gave nucleated cell count estimates. Generated by immunoSEQ multiplex PCR, the TCRdb table keeps only in-frame clones and is missing some. V and J calls and clone size follow that table, whereas D and trimming were derived from the DNA. The data show 150,000 or so clones, more than 80% seen once. From germline, CDR1 is SGHAT and CDR2 FQNNGV. The CDR3 spans 18 residues. V shed 1 base and J shed 0 bases, with 17 bases lying between them. Source material: peripheral blood. This TCR came from a man aged 50 to 60 with acute or convalescent COVID-19. This chain uses TRBV11-2 with TRBJ2-3; D is undetermined. The CDR3: CASSLVRAEYSSTDTQYF. The CDR3 DNA sequence: TGTGCCAGCAGCTTAGTTCGCGCGGAATACTCTAGCACAGATACGCAGTATTTT.